One T cell receptor beta chain is described in this entry. The data belong to a study of blood T cell repertoires in COVID-19. Whole-study context: PBMCs, B-cell-depleted T cells, or T cells provided the cDNA or gDNA that made up the material.

Assay: immunoSEQ multiplex PCR; the TCRdb copy retains only in-frame clones and omits some. The sample has around 94,000 clones, around four fifths seen once; the top ten hold 7.5% to 10%. The source is a man in his 60s with active or convalescent COVID-19. The sequenced material came from peripheral blood.

CDR3 coding DNA: TGTGCCAGCAGTCTAGTCGCGGCGGGAGCGAGAAATGAGCAGTTCTTC. It encodes CASSLVAAGARNEQFF. The chain has TRBV28 and TRBJ2-1, with TRBD2 identical over 7 bases. Germline V gene lookup returns CDR1 MDHEN and CDR2 SYDVKM. The CDR3 is made up of 16 amino acids. The V and J ends lost 5 bases and 7 bases, in that order; junction bases with no gene match: 14. Supplemented by reference TRBV28 and TRBJ2-1, the full variable domain reads DVKVTQSSRYLVKRTGEKVFLECVQDMDHENMFWYRQDPGLGLRLIYFSYDVKMKEKGDIPEGYSVSREKKERFSLILESASTNQTSMYLCASSLVAAGARNEQFFGPGTRLTVL.